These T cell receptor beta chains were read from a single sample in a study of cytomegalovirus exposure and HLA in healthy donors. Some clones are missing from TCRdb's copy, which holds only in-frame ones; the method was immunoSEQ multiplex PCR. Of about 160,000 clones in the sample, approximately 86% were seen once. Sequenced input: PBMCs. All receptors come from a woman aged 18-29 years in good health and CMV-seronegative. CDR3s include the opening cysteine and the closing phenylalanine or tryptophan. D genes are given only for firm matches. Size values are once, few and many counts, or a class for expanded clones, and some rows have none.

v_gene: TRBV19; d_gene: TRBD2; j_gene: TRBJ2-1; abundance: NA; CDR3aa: CASSKLLAGGPGNEQFF; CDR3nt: TGTGCCAGTAGTAAACTCCTAGCGGGAGGGCCGGGGAATGAGCAGTTCTTC
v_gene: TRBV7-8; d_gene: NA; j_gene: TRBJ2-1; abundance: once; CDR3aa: CASSSVPAGTSPAYRFF; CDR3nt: TGTGCCAGCAGCTCGGTGCCGGCAGGAACTAGCCCCGCTTACCGGTTCTTC
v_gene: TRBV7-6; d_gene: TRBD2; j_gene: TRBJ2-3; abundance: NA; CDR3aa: CASSPLSPSSGGTTDTQYF; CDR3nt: TGTGCCAGCAGCCCCCTTAGCCCCTCTAGCGGGGGGACCACAGATACGCAGTATTTT
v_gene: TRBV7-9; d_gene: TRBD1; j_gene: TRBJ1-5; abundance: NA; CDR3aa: CASSFGQGGNQPQHF; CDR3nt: TGTGCCAGCAGCTTTGGACAGGGGGGCAATCAGCCCCAGCATTTT
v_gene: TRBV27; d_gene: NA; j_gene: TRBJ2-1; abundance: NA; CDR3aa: CASVGRGASYNEQFF; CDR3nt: TGTGCCAGCGTGGGCAGGGGGGCCTCCTACAATGAGCAGTTCTTC
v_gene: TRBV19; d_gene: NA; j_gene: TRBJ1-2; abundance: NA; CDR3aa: CASSIIGQDYGYTF; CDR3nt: TGTGCCAGTAGTATAATAGGACAAGACTATGGCTACACCTTC
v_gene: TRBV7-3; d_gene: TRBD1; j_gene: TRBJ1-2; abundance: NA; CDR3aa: CASSLNPTGASYGYTF; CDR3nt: TGTGCCAGCAGCTTAAACCCCACAGGGGCGAGTTATGGCTACACCTTC
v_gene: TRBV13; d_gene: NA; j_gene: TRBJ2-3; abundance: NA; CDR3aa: CASVSTDTQYF; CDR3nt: TGTGCCAGCGTAAGCACAGATACGCAGTATTTT
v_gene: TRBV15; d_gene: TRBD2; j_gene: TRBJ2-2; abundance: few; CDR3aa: CATSRETSTNWGTGELFF; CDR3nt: TGTGCCACCAGCAGGGAGACTAGCACGAATTGGGGGACCGGGGAGCTGTTTTTT
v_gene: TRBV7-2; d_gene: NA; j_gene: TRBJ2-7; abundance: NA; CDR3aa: CASSSGSIYEQYF; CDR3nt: TGTGCCAGCAGCTCCGGGTCTATCTACGAGCAGTACTTC
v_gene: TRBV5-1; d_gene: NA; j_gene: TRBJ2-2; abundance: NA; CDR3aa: CASSFHSDRPTGELFF; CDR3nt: TGCGCCAGCAGCTTCCACTCCGACAGACCCACCGGGGAGCTGTTTTTT
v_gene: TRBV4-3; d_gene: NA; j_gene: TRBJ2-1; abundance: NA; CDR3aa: CASSQEVGGSSGDNEQFF; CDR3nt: TGCGCCAGCAGCCAAGAGGTAGGGGGCAGTAGCGGGGACAATGAGCAGTTCTTC
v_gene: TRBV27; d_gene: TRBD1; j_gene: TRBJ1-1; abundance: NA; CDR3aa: CASSLSRQGTAFF; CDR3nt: TGTGCCAGCAGTTTATCAAGACAGGGAACGGCTTTCTTT
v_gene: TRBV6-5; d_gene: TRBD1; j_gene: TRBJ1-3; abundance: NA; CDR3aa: CASSTSGGSGNTIYF; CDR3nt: TGTGCCAGCAGTACCTCAGGGGGCTCTGGAAACACCATATATTTT
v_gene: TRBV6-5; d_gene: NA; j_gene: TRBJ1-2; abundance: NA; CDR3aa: CASSYTGLADGYTF; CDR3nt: TGTGCCAGCAGTTACACGGGACTAGCGGATGGCTACACCTTC
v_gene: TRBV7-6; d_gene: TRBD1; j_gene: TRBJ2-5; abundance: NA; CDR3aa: CASSLSGRQGASKTQYF; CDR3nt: TGTGCCAGCAGCCTAAGCGGTCGACAGGGGGCTAGCAAGACCCAGTACTTC
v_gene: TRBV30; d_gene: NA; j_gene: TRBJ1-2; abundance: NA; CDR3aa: CAWSRSDNGYTF; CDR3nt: TGTGCCTGGAGTCGTTCCGACAATGGCTACACCTTC
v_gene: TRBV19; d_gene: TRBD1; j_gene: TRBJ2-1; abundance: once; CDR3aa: CASRGWVGTGTPTEQFF; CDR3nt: TGTGCCAGTAGAGGTTGGGTGGGGACAGGGACTCCAACTGAGCAGTTCTTC
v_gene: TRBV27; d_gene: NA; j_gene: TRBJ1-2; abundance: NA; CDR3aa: CASSLNRDRVYGYTF; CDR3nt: TGTGCCAGCAGTTTAAACAGGGACCGGGTCTATGGCTACACCTTC
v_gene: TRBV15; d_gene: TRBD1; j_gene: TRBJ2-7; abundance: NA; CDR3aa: CATSDRTGRYEQYF; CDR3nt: TGTGCCACCAGCGATCGGACAGGGAGATACGAGCAGTACTTC
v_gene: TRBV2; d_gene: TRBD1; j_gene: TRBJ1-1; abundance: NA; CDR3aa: CAHGQGASTEAFF; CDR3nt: TGTGCCCACGGACAGGGGGCGAGCACTGAAGCTTTCTTT
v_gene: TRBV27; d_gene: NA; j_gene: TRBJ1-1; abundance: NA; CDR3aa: CASSHDTLAYTEAFF; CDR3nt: TGTGCCAGCAGTCATGACACCCTGGCCTACACTGAAGCTTTCTTT
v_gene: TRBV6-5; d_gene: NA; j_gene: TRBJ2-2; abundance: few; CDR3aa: CASRGVKDTGELFF; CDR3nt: TGTGCCAGCAGGGGCGTTAAAGACACCGGGGAGCTGTTTTTT
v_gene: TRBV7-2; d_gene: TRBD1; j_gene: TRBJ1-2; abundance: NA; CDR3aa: CASSLLGQGTLNYGYTF; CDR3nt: TGTGCCAGCAGCTTATTGGGACAGGGTACCCTTAACTATGGCTACACCTTC
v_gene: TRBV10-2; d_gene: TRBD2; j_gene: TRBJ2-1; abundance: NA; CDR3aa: CASRGGTSGGPAQFF; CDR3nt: TGCGCCAGCAGAGGGGGGACTAGCGGGGGCCCCGCCCAGTTCTTC
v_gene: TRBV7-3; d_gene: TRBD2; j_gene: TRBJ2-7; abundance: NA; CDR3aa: CASSLRGGDEQYF; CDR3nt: TGTGCCAGCAGCTTAAGGGGGGGAGACGAGCAGTACTTC
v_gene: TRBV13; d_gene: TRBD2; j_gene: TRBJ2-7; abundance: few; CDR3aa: CASKYRTSGPYEQYF; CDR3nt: TGTGCCAGCAAATATCGGACTAGCGGTCCCTACGAGCAGTACTTC
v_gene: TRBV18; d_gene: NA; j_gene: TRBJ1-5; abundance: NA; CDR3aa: CASSLDSYQPQHF; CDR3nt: TGTGCCAGCTCACTTGACAGTTATCAGCCCCAGCATTTT
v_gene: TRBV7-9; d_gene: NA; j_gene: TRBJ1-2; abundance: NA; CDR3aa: CASSPTHRNSNYGYTF; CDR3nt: TGTGCCAGCAGCCCTACCCACAGGAATTCTAACTATGGCTACACCTTC
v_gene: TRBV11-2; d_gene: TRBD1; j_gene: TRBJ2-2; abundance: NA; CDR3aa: CASSSSDRPIGELFF; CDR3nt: TGTGCCAGCAGCTCATCGGACAGGCCCATCGGGGAGCTGTTTTTT
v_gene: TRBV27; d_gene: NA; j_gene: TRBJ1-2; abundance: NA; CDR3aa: CASSLSLGPFGYTF; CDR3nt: TGTGCCAGCAGTTTATCGTTGGGCCCCTTTGGCTACACCTTC
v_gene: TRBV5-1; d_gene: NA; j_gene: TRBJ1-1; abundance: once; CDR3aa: CASRPGPGDTEAFF; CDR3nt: TGCGCCAGCAGACCCGGTCCCGGAGACACTGAAGCTTTCTTT
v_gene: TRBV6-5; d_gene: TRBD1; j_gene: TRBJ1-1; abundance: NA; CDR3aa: CASSFRGMNTEAFF; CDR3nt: TGTGCCAGCAGTTTCAGGGGGATGAACACTGAAGCTTTCTTT
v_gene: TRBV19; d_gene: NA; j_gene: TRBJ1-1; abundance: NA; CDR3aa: CASSSLEAGENTEAFF; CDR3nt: TGTGCCAGTAGTTCCTTAGAAGCAGGGGAGAACACTGAAGCTTTCTTT
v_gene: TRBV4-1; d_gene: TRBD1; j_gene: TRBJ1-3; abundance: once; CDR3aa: CASSRLSGQDSGNTIYF; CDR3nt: TGCGCCAGCAGCCGACTTTCTGGACAGGACTCTGGAAACACCATATATTTT
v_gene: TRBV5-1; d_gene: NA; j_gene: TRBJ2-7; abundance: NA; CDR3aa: CASSLELDPGSYEQYF; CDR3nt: TGCGCCAGCAGCTTGGAATTGGATCCGGGATCCTACGAGCAGTACTTC
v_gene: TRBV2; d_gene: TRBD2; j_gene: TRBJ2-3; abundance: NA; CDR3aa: CASRRLAGPTDTQYF; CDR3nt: TGTGCCAGCAGACGACTAGCGGGACCCACAGATACGCAGTATTTT
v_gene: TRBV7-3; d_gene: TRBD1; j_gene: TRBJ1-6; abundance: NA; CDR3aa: CASSRDSSYNSPLHF; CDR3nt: TGTGCCAGCAGCCGGGACAGCTCCTATAATTCACCCCTCCACTTT
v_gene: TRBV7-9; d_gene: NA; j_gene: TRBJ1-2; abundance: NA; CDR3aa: CASSFLQGGNGYTF; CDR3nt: TGTGCCAGCAGCTTCCTACAGGGTGGGAATGGCTACACCTTC
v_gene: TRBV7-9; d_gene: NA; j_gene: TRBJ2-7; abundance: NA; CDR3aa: CASAEGSETYEQYF; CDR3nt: TGTGCCAGCGCGGAGGGGTCAGAGACCTACGAGCAGTACTTC
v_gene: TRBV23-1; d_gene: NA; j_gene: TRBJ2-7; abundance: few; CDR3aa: CASSQEVGRGPFSYEQYF; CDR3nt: TGCGCCAGCAGTCAAGAAGTGGGTAGGGGCCCCTTCTCCTACGAGCAGTACTTC
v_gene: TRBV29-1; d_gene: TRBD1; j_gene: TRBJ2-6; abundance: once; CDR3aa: CSVAGTTGAGANVLTF; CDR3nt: TGCAGCGTTGCGGGCACCACAGGGGCTGGGGCCAACGTCCTGACTTTC
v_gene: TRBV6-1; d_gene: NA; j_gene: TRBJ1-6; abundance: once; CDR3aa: CASSVGSSYNSPLHF; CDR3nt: TGTGCCAGCAGTGTGGGGAGCTCCTATAATTCACCCCTCCACTTT
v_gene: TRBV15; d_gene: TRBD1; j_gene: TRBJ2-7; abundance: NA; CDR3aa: CATSRVPGQGNDEQYF; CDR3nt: TGTGCCACCAGCAGGGTGCCGGGACAGGGTAACGACGAGCAGTACTTC
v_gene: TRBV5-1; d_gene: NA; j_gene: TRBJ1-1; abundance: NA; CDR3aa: CASSSGGGNTEAFF; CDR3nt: TGCGCCAGCAGCTCTGGGGGCGGGAACACTGAAGCTTTCTTT
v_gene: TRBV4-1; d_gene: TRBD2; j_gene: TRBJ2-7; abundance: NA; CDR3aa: CASSHRTSDSYEQYF; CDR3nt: TGCGCCAGCAGCCACCGGACTAGCGACTCCTACGAGCAGTACTTC
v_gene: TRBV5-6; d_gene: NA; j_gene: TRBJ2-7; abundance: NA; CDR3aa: CASSLRGTTYEQYF; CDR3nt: TGTGCCAGCAGCCTGAGGGGGACAACCTACGAGCAGTACTTC
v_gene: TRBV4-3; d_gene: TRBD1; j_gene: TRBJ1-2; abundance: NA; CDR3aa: CASSLRTGGSGGYTF; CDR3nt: TGCGCCAGCAGCCTCAGGACAGGGGGCAGCGGTGGCTACACCTTC
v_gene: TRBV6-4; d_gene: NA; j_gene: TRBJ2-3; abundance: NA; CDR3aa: CASSDEAGHTDTQYF; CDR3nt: TGTGCCAGCAGTGACGAGGCGGGGCACACAGATACGCAGTATTTT
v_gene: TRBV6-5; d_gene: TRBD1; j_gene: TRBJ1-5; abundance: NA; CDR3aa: CASSALQGQPQHF; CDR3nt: TGTGCCAGCAGCGCCTTACAGGGGCAGCCCCAGCATTTT
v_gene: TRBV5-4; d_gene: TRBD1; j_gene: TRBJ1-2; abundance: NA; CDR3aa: CASSQAGQGNYGYTF; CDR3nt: TGTGCCAGCAGCCAAGCCGGACAGGGGAACTATGGCTACACCTTC
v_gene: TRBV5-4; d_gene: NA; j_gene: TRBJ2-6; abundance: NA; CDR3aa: CASSLAAGPSTLGANVLTF; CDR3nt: TGTGCCAGCAGCTTGGCGGCGGGCCCCTCTACTCTGGGGGCCAACGTCCTGACTTTC
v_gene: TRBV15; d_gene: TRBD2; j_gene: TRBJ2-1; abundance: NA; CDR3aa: CATSRVAGGPDEQFF; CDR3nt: TGTGCCACCAGCAGAGTCGCGGGAGGGCCAGATGAGCAGTTCTTC
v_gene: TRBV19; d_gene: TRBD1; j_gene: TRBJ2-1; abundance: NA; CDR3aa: CASSTGTGGDNEQFF; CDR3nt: TGTGCCAGTAGTACTGGGACAGGGGGGGACAATGAGCAGTTCTTC